This T cell receptor (beta chain) emerged from a study of CD8 T cells in ankylosing spondylitis. General study points: Disease-associated clones were reportedly significantly overrepresented in matched ankylosing spondylitis synovial fluid.

This CDR3 is built from 17 residues. Germline CDR1 SGDLS, CDR2 YYNGEE. V dropped 0 bases and J dropped 2; count of bases not matched to a gene: 5. TCRdb reanalysed the 5' RACE reads using MiXCR and keeps one entry per CDR3 protein. The sample lists tens of thousands of distinct CDR3 sequences, approximately 3% seen once, with 2.5% to 3% in the top ten. In this sample, this clonotype turned up many times. Its antigen remains unidentified. The chain has TRBV9 and TRBJ2-3; the match to TRBD2 covers 11 bases. This TCR came from a male donor with ankylosing spondylitis or in good health (not recorded which). Source material: blood, either unsorted or a sorted T cell fraction (not recorded which). CDR3 bases: TGTGCCAGCAGCGTAGAGGCTAGCGGGGGGCACACAGATACGCAGTATTTT. This codes for CASSVEASGGHTDTQYF.